This T cell receptor (beta chain) is drawn from a study of cytomegalovirus exposure and HLA in healthy donors. Findings of the study overall: The authors excluded some V segments, including TRBV6-2 and TRBV6-3, as indistinguishable. The investigators catalogued 150 to 200 TCR beta chains as cytomegalovirus-associated.

The primer mix had 60 Vbeta and 13 Jbeta primers. The protocol was immunoSEQ multiplex PCR, while the TCRdb copy is restricted to in-frame clones and leaves out a portion. The data show some 120,000 clones, around 81% seen once. In regard to this clone: Its antigen is not known.

The CDR3 spans 14 residues. The V and J ends lost 4 bases and 4 bases, in that order; junction bases with no gene match: 2. CDR1 is LNHNV and CDR2 is YYDKDF in the germline V gene (reference sequence). This receptor was identified in a woman aged 25 to 39 in good health and CMV-seronegative. The chain carries TRBV15 and TRBJ2-5, with TRBD1 identical over 11 bases. Sequencing was performed on PBMCs. DNA for the CDR3: TGTGCCACCAGCAAAGGACAGGGGGCAGAGACCCAGTACTTC. This gives the protein CATSKGQGAETQYF.